A single T cell receptor beta chain is shown here with its context. No antigen is known for it. Overnight CMV lysate stimulation of fresh PBMCs defined donor CMV status by CD4+ IFNgamma. CD4 T cells were positively selected, then CD8 T cells from the CD4-negative fraction. This entry belongs to a study of naive and memory T cell subsets. Study-wide findings and caveats: Over 95% of naive TCR sequences appeared only once after error correction, unlike memory subsets.

V was clipped by 5 bases and J by 1 base, with 11 bases between them. Germline CDR1 SQVTM, CDR2 ANQGSEA. The CDR3 runs 13 residues. Both TRBC1 and TRBC2 were covered by a beta constant-region primer of two equimolar oligonucleotides. Via MiXCR, TCRdb re-called the UMI-ligation and nested PCR reads, giving one row per CDR3 protein. The sample records 65,000 to 85,000 distinct CDR3 sequences, around 12% being singletons. This clonotype originated in a human donor in good health. Sequencing was done on a sample of central memory CD4+ T cells from blood. The chain employs TRBV29-1 and TRBJ2-5; D gene uncertain. CDR3 protein: CSVYRGVQETQYF. CDR3 DNA: TGCAGCGTTTACAGAGGAGTCCAAGAGACCCAGTACTTC.